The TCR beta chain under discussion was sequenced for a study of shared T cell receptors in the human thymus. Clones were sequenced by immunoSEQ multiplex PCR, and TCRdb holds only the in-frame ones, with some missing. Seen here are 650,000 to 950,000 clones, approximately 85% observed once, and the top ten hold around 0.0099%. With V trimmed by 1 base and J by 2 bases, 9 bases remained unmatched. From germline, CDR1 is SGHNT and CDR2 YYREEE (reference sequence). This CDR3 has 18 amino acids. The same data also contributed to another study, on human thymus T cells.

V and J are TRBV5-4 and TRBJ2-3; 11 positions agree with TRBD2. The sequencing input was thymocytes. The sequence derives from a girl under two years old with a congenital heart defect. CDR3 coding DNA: TGTGCCAGCAGCTTGTCGGCTAGCGGGGGGTTTGTCACAGATACGCAGTATTTT. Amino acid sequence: CASSLSASGGFVTDTQYF.